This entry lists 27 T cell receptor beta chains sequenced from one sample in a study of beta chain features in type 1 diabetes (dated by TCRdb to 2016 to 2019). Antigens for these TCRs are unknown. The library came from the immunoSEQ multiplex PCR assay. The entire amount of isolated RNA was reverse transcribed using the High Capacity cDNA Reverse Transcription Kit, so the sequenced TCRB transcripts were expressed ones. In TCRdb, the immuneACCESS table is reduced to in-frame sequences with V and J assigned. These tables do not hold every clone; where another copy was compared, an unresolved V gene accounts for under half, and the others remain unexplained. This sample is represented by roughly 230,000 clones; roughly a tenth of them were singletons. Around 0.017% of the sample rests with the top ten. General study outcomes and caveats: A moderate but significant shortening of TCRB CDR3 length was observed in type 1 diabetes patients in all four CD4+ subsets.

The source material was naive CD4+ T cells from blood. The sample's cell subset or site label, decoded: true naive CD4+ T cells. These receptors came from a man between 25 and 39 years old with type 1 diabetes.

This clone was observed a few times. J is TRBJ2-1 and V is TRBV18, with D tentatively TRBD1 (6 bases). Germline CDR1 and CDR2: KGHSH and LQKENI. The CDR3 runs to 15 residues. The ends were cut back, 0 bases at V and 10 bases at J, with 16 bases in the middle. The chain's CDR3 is CASSPPSGDGREQFF. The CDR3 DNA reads TGTGCCAGCTCACCACCGTCAGGGGACGGACGGGAGCAGTTCTTC.

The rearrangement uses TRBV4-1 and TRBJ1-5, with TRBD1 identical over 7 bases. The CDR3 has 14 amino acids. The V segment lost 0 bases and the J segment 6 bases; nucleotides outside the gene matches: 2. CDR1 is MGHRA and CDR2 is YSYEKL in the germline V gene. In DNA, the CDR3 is TGCGCCAGCAGCCAAGAGTGGACAGGTCAGCCCCAGCATTTT. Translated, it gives CASSQEWTGQPQHF.

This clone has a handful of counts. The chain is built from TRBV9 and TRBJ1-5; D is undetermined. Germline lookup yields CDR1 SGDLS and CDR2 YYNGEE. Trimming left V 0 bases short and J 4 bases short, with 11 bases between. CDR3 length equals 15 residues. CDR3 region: CASSVGIGLNQPQHF. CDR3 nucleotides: TGTGCCAGCAGCGTAGGGATTGGGCTAAATCAGCCCCAGCATTTT.

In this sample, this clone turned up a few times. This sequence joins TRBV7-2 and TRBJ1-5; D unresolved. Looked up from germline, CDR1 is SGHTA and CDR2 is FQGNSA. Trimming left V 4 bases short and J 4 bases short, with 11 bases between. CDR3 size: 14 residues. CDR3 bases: TGTGCCAGCAGCTCCGGGTTTGGGAATCAGCCCCAGCATTTT. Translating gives CASSSGFGNQPQHF.

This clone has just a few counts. The CDR3 region is CASSPDTSGYTF. CDR3 DNA sequence: TGTGCCAGTAGTCCGGACACTTCTGGCTACACCTTC. The chain couples TRBV19 to TRBJ1-2; the D gene is possibly TRBD1 (5 bases). This CDR3 spans 12 amino acids. V lost 5 bases and J 7 bases, leaving 11 bases between the germline ends. From germline, CDR1 is LNHDA and CDR2 SQIVND (reference sequence). The whole variable domain, remainder taken from reference TRBV19 and TRBJ1-2, is DGGITQSPKYLFRKEGQNVTLSCEQNLNHDAMYWYRQDPGQGLRLIYYSQIVNDFQKGDIAEGYSVSREKKESFPLTVTSAQKNPTAFYLCASSPDTSGYTFGSGTRLTVV.

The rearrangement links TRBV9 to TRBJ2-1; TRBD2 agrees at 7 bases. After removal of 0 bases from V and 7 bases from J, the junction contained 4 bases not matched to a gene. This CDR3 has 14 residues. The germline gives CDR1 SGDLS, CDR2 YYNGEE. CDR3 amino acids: CASSVGGGTNEQFF. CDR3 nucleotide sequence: TGTGCCAGCAGCGTAGGGGGGGGAACGAATGAGCAGTTCTTC.

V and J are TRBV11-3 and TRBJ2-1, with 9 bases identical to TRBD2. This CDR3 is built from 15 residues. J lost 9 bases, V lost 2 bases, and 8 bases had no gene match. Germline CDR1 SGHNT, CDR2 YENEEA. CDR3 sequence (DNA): TGTGCCAGCAGCTTAAAAGGCGGGGGGGCGGGTGAGCAGTTCTTC. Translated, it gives CASSLKGGGAGEQFF.

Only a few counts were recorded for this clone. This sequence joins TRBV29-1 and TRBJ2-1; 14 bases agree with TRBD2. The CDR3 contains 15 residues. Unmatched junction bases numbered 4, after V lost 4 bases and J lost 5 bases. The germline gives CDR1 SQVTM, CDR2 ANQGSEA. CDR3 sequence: CSVVRLAGGDNEQFF. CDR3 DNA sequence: TGCAGCGTTGTCCGACTAGCGGGGGGGGACAATGAGCAGTTCTTC.

This CDR3 reads CASSRGGLPDTQYF. As DNA, the CDR3 is TGTGCCAGCAGCAGGGGGGGCTTACCAGATACGCAGTATTTT. The gene calls are TRBV7-3 and TRBJ2-3, with D maybe TRBD2 (7 bases). CDR1 is SGHTA, CDR2 FQGTGA, per germline. V lost 5 bases and J 4 bases, leaving 13 bases between the germline ends. The CDR3 length is 14 residues. Drawing the rest from reference TRBV7-3 and TRBJ2-3, the complete variable domain is GAGVSQTPSNKVTEKGKYVELRCDPISGHTALYWYRQSLGQGPEFLIYFQGTGAADDSGLPNDRFFAVRPEGSVSTLKIQRTERGDSAVYLCASSRGGLPDTQYFGPGTRLTVL.

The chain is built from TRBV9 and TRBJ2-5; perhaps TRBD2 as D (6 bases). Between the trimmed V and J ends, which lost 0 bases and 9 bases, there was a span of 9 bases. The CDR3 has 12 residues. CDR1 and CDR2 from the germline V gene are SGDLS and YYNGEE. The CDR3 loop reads CASSVGGDPQYF. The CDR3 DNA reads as TGTGCCAGCAGCGTAGGGGGGGATCCCCAGTACTTC.

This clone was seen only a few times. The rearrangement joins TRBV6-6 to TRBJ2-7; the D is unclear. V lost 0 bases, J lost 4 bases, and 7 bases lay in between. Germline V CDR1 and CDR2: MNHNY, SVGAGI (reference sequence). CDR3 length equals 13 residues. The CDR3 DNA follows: TGTGCCAGCAGTTACTCGAGTATTTACGAGCAGTACTTC. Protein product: CASSYSSIYEQYF.

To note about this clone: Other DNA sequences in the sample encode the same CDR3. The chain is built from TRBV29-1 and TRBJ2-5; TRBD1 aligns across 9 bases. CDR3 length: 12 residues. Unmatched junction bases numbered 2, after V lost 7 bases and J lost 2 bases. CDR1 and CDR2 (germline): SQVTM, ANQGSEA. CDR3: CSAGQGQETQYF. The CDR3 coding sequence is TGCAGCGCCGGACAGGGGCAAGAGACCCAGTACTTC. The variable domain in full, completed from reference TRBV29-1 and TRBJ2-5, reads SAVISQKPSRDICQRGTSLTIQCQVDSQVTMMFWYRQQPGQSLTLIATANQGSEATYESGFVIDKFPISRPNLTFSTLTVSNMSPEDSSIYLCSAGQGQETQYFGPGTRLLVL.

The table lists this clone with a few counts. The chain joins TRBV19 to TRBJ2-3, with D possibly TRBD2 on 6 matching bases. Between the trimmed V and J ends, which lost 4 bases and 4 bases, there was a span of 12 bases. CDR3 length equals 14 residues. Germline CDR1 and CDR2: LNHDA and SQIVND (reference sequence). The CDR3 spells CASSKSGGADTQYF. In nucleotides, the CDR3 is TGTGCCAGTAGTAAGTCCGGGGGTGCAGATACGCAGTATTTT.

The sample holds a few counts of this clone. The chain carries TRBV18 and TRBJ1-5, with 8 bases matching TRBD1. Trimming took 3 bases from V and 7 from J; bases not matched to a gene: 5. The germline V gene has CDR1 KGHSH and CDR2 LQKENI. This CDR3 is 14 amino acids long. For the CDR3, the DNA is TGTGCCAGCTCACCCGACAGGGGTTACCAGCCCCAGCATTTT. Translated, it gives CASSPDRGYQPQHF.

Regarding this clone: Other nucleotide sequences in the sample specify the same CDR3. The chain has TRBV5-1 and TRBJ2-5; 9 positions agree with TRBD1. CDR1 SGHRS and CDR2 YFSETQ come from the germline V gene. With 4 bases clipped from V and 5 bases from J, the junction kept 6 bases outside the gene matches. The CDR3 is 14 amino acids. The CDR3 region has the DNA TGCGCCAGCAGCCTCGGACAGGGGAGGGAGACCCAGTACTTC. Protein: CASSLGQGRETQYF.

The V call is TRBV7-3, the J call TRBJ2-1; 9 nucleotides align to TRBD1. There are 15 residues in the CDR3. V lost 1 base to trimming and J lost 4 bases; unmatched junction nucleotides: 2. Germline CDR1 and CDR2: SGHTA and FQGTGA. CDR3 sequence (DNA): TGTGCCAGCAGCTTAATTGGGACAGGGTACAATGAGCAGTTCTTC. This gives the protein CASSLIGTGYNEQFF. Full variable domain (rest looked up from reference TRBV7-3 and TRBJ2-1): GAGVSQTPSNKVTEKGKYVELRCDPISGHTALYWYRQSLGQGPEFLIYFQGTGAADDSGLPNDRFFAVRPEGSVSTLKIQRTERGDSAVYLCASSLIGTGYNEQFFGPGTRLTVL.

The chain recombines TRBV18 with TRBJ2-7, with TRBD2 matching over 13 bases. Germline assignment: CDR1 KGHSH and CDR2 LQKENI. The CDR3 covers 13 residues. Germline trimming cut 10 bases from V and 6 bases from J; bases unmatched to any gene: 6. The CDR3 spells CATAGLAGAEQYF. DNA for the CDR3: TGTGCCACCGCTGGACTAGCGGGGGCCGAGCAGTACTTC.

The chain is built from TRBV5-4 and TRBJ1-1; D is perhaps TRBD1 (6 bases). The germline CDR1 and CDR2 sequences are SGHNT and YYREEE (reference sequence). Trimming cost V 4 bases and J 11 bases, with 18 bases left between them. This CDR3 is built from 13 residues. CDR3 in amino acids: CASSEFRGPGAFF. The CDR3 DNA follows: TGTGCCAGCAGCGAATTCAGGGGCCCAGGGGCTTTCTTT.

This CDR3 reads CASKGQGNGQPQHF. CDR3 bases: TGTGCCAGCAAGGGACAGGGTAATGGACAGCCCCAGCATTTT. J is TRBJ1-5 and V is TRBV6-1, with 9 bases fitting TRBD1. This CDR3 region has 14 residues. Germline-derived CDR1 and CDR2 are MNHNS and SASEGT. V dropped 7 bases and J dropped 7; count of bases not matched to a gene: 8.

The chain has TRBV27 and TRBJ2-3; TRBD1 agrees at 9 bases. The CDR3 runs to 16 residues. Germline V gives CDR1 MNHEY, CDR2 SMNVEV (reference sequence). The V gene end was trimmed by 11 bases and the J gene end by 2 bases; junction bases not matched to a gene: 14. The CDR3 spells CARGVVRTGVTDTQYF. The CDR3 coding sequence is TGTGCCCGCGGGGTTGTGCGGACAGGGGTCACAGATACGCAGTATTTT.

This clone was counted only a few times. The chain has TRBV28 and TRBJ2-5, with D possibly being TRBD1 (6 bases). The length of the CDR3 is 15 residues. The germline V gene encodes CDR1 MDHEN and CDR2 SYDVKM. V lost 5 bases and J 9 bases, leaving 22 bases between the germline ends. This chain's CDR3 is CASSAQQGPPGSQYF. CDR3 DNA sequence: TGTGCCAGCAGTGCCCAACAGGGTCCTCCAGGGTCCCAGTACTTC.

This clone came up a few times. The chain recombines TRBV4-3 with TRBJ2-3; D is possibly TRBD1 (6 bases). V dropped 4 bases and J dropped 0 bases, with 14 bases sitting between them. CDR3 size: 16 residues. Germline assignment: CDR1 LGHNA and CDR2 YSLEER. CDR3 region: CASSLAATGSTDTQYF. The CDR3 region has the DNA TGCGCCAGCAGCCTAGCCGCCACAGGGAGCACAGATACGCAGTATTTT.

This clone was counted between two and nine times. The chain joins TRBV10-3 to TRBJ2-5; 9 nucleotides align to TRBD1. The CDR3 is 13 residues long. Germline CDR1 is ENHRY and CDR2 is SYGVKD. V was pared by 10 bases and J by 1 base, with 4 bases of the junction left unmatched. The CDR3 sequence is CASRDRVQETQYF. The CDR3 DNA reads TGTGCCAGCCGGGACAGGGTCCAAGAGACCCAGTACTTC.

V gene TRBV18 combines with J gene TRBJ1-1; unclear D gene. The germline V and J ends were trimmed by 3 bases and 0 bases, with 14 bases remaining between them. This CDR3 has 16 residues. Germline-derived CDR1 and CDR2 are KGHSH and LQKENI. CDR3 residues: CASSPSAALMNTEAFF. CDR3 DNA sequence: TGTGCCAGCTCACCTAGTGCGGCTTTGATGAACACTGAAGCTTTCTTT. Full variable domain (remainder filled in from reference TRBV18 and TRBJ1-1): NAGVMQNPRHLVRRRGQEARLRCSPMKGHSHVYWYRQLPEEGLKFMVYLQKENIIDESGMPKERFSAEFPKEGPSILRIQQVVRGDSAAYFCASSPSAALMNTEAFFGQGTRLTVV.

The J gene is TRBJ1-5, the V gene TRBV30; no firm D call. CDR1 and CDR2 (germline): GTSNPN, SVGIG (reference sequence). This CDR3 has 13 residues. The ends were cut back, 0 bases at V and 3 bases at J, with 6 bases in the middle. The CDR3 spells CAWSVQNNQPQHF. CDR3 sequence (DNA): TGTGCCTGGAGTGTGCAGAACAATCAGCCCCAGCATTTT.

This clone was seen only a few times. The CDR3 is CSGSGGEETQYF. Here the CDR3 DNA reads TGCAGCGGTAGCGGGGGGGAAGAGACCCAGTACTTC. The rearrangement uses TRBV29-1 and TRBJ2-5; 11 nucleotides align to TRBD2. CDR3 length equals 12 residues. With V trimmed by 7 bases and J by 3 bases, 1 base remained unmatched. Germline CDR1 is SQVTM and CDR2 is ANQGSEA.

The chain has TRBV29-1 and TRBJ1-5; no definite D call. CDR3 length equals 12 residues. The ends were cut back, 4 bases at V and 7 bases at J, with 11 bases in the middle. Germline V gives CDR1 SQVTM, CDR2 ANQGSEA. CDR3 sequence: CSVGAPGQPQHF. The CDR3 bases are TGCAGCGTTGGGGCCCCCGGCCAGCCCCAGCATTTT. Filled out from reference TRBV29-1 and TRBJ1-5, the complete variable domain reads SAVISQKPSRDICQRGTSLTIQCQVDSQVTMMFWYRQQPGQSLTLIATANQGSEATYESGFVIDKFPISRPNLTFSTLTVSNMSPEDSSIYLCSVGAPGQPQHFGDGTRLSIL.